This T cell receptor beta chain derives from a study of T cell responses to AZD1222 COVID-19 vaccine. To note about this clone: What it binds is not known.

Findings and limits, study-wide: CD4 TCRs linked to vaccination spanned spike, dominating at 160-218 and 743-854. Recipients of AZD1222 seropositive at baseline numbered only five or six.

Profiled with immunoSEQ multiplex PCR; TCRdb holds only in-frame clones, not every one. Among about 110,000 clones listed, about 90% were seen once. Second-dose timings of about 4 or about 12 weeks were pooled. This TCR was recovered from an adult who received the AZD1222 COVID-19 vaccine. This sample comprised peripheral blood, obtained 28 days after the second AZD1222 dose.

CDR3 nucleotides: TGTGCCACCAGTGAAAGAAGGGGCACTAACTATGGCTACACCTTC. This translates into CATSERRGTNYGYTF. This chain links TRBV24-1 with TRBJ1-2; D is possibly TRBD1 (5 bases). The CDR3 is made up of 15 amino acids. From germline, CDR1 is KGHDR and CDR2 SFDVKD. V was shortened by 4 bases and J by 0 bases, with 11 bases between the two germline ends.